The 15 T cell receptor beta chains given below trace back to one sample, sequenced in a study of OX40 agonist ivuxolimab in advanced cancers. Only in-frame clones appear in the TCRdb table, and some are missing; sequencing was by immunoSEQ multiplex PCR. The data hold roughly 86,000 clones, with approximately 90% observed a single time. The sample here was CD4+ or CD8+ T cells sorted from blood, taken in a trial of the OX40 agonist ivuxolimab. Receptor source: an adult with an advanced solid tumor such as melanoma, head and neck, liver or kidney cancer.

The chain has TRBV7-9 and TRBJ2-2, with D possibly TRBD2 on 7 matching bases. V was trimmed by 2 bases and J by 4 bases, leaving 17 bases between them. The germline V gene encodes CDR1 SEHNR and CDR2 FQNEAQ (reference sequence). There are 17 residues in the CDR3. CDR3 coding DNA: TGTGCCAGCAGCTTACGAGTCGGGGGGCTGGGCACCGGGGAGCTGTTTTTT. Protein product: CASSLRVGGLGTGELFF.

The V and J genes are TRBV6-5 and TRBJ2-3; unclear D gene. Germline V gives CDR1 MNHEY, CDR2 SVGAGI. The V and J ends lost 11 bases and 7 bases respectively, with 16 bases between them. The CDR3 length is 12 residues. CDR3 region: CAASRPGYTQYF. The CDR3, as DNA: TGTGCCGCATCGCGGCCGGGTTATACGCAGTATTTT.

The rearrangement joins TRBV9 to TRBJ1-3, with D possibly matching TRBD1 (5 bases). The V and J ends lost 0 bases and 3 bases respectively, with 7 bases between them. The CDR3 extends over 14 amino acids. Looked up from germline, CDR1 is SGDLS and CDR2 is YYNGEE. The CDR3 nucleotides are TGTGCCAGCAGCGTAGGCGGGGGTGGAAACACCATATATTTT. Translated: CASSVGGGGNTIYF.

V gene TRBV7-2 combines with J gene TRBJ2-2; either TRBD1 or TRBD2 may supply D (5 bases each). Trimming took off 5 bases at V and 8 bases at J, with 24 bases between the two ends. Germline-derived CDR1 and CDR2 are SGHTA and FQGNSA. CDR3 length equals 17 residues. In DNA, the CDR3 is TGTGCCAGCAGCCTTCCGCTCCCAGGGACGAGGGTGGGGGAGCTGTTTTTT. Its translation: CASSLPLPGTRVGELFF.

The chain is built from TRBV19 and TRBJ1-2, with TRBD1 matching 8 bases. Per the germline V gene, CDR1 is LNHDA and CDR2 is SQIVND (reference sequence). The CDR3 has 14 residues. Losses at the gene ends were 8 bases for V and 4 bases for J; bases not matched to a gene: 9. Here the CDR3 reads CASLGGQGFYGYTF. DNA of the CDR3: TGTGCCAGTCTCGGCGGACAGGGATTCTATGGCTACACCTTC.

J is TRBJ2-7 and V is TRBV2; a weak D match, TRBD2 (6 bases). Looked up from germline, CDR1 is SNHLY and CDR2 is FYNNEI. The V gene lost 6 bases and the J gene lost 3 bases, with 18 bases spanning the gap. CDR3 size: 15 residues. The CDR3 nucleotides are TGTGCCAGCAGCCCACTATTGGCGGACTACTACGAGCAGTACTTC. This gives the protein CASSPLLADYYEQYF.

The chain joins TRBV19 to TRBJ2-1, with 10 bases aligning to TRBD2. With V trimmed by 3 bases and J by 1 base, 9 bases remained unmatched. The CDR3 covers 18 residues. Germline CDR1 LNHDA, CDR2 SQIVND (reference sequence). The CDR3 DNA reads TGTGCCAGTAGTATCTCACCTAGCGGGGGAGGGTCCTACAATGAGCAGTTCTTC. It codes for CASSISPSGGGSYNEQFF.

The chain has TRBV19 and TRBJ1-2; D not resolved. The germline V gene encodes CDR1 LNHDA and CDR2 SQIVND (reference sequence). V lost 3 bases to trimming and J lost 6 bases, with 14 bases between them. The CDR3 is 14 residues long. This CDR3 is CASSIDRRVHGYTF. The CDR3 coding sequence is TGTGCCAGTAGTATCGATAGGAGGGTTCATGGCTACACCTTC.

V gene TRBV7-9 combines with J gene TRBJ1-2, with D hard to call. This CDR3 has 13 residues. Trimming took off 5 bases at V and 6 bases at J, with 13 bases between the two ends. From germline, CDR1 is SEHNR and CDR2 FQNEAQ (reference sequence). CDR3 region: CASSHSEQNGYTF. The DNA of the CDR3 is TGTGCCAGCAGCCACTCGGAACAGAATGGCTACACCTTC.

V usage is TRBV5-1 and J usage is TRBJ1-2, with TRBD1 matching 10 bases. The V gene's germline CDR1 is SGHRS and CDR2 YFSETQ. V dropped 7 bases and J dropped 4; count of bases not matched to a gene: 10. The CDR3 spans 15 residues. CDR3 nucleotide sequence: TGCGCCAGCGCCGAGGGACAGGGGCCGCCCTATGGCTACACCTTC. Translated: CASAEGQGPPYGYTF.

V usage is TRBV10-2 and J usage is TRBJ1-6; 8 bases are shared with TRBD1. The CDR3 extends over 13 amino acids. Per germline, CDR1 WSHSY and CDR2 SAAADI. Losses at the gene ends were 6 bases for V and 8 bases for J; bases not matched to a gene: 3. The DNA for the CDR3 is TGCGCCAGCAGGACAGGGGCGGATTCACCCCTCCACTTT. As protein: CASRTGADSPLHF.

The chain recombines TRBV5-4 with TRBJ2-3; unclear D gene. V shed 2 bases and J shed 0 bases, with 10 bases lying between them. The CDR3 consists of 15 residues. CDR1 and CDR2 (germline): SGHNT, YYREEE (reference sequence). The CDR3 DNA follows: TGTGCCAGCAGCTTTGGGGTTGTTAGCACAGATACGCAGTATTTT. It translates to CASSFGVVSTDTQYF.

This clone came up a few times. The chain joins TRBV6-5 to TRBJ2-5, with D perhaps assigned TRBD1 or TRBD2 (5 bases each). CDR1 is MNHEY and CDR2 is SVGAGI in the germline V gene. There are 13 residues in the CDR3. V was shortened by 6 bases and J by 2 bases, with 10 bases between the two germline ends. For the CDR3, the DNA is TGTGCCAGCAGCCAGGGACCGCAAGAGACCCAGTACTTC. It codes for CASSQGPQETQYF.

The rearrangement uses TRBV12-2 and TRBJ1-1; whether TRBD1, the table's D call, matches the DNA was not checked. TRBV12-2 is a pseudogene locus. This CDR3 is built from 17 residues. The CDR3 region is CASDLVVEGALETEAFF. In DNA form, the CDR3 reads TGTGCAAGTGACTTAGTGGTTGAGGGGGCCTTAGAGACTGAAGCTTTCTTT.

The chain uses TRBV5-1 and TRBJ2-1; 9 positions match TRBD2. Germline CDR1 reads SGHRS; CDR2 reads YFSETQ. V lost 5 bases to trimming and J lost 2 bases; unmatched junction nucleotides: 5. CDR3 length: 15 amino acids. CDR3 DNA sequence: TGCGCCAGCAGGACGACTAGCGGAACCTACAATGAGCAGTTCTTC. Translated, it gives CASRTTSGTYNEQFF.